Here is one T cell receptor beta chain with its context. Its antigen is as yet unknown. The authors ran the assay at deep level. Data came from immunoSEQ multiplex PCR; TCRdb stores just in-frame clones and leaves some out. The data hold 2 million to 2.5 million clones, with 90% to 95% observed a single time. This sample is part of a study of shared clonotypes between healthy human individuals. Study-level points and caveats: Shared clonotypes: about 5.3% naive CD4, around 3.4% naive CD8, 2.3% memory CD4, more than 0.3% memory CD8.

This clonotype was sampled from a man aged 18 to 30 in good health. Some clones in this sample may be carry-over from other donors' samples. Source material: naive CD4+ T cells from PBMCs. The subset is: CD45RA+ positively selected.

The CDR3 reads CATSRDRVIHEQYF. The CDR3 nucleotides read TGTGCCACCAGCAGAGACAGGGTTATACACGAGCAGTACTTC. V usage is TRBV15 and J usage is TRBJ2-7, with D maybe TRBD1 (5 bases). V was trimmed by 0 bases and J by 5 bases, leaving 11 bases between them. Germline CDR1 is LNHNV and CDR2 is YYDKDF (reference sequence). The CDR3 has 14 residues.